The clone carrying this TCR beta chain is medium-sized by frequency. What it recognizes is unknown. One tube held mixed TRB-A and TRB-B primer pools for touch-down PCR. TCRdb reprocessed the multiplex PCR reads, keeping one entry per CDR3 protein, no DNA. This sample lists roughly 4,800 distinct CDR3 sequences; its ten largest clones have under 35%. This sample is part of a study of T cell clusters in autoimmune cytopenias. This CDR3 spans 14 amino acids. CDR1 is LNHDA, CDR2 SQIVND, per germline (reference sequence). General observations from the study: Primary autoimmune cytopenia patients seemingly lacked the physiological T cell clusters found in healthy donors.

Roughly 38,000 genome equivalents of blood DNA were amplified for TRB. This sample also appeared in a second study, on T cell repertoires in aging, cancer and after chemotherapy. That report notes: Clear clonal overlap appeared across healthy donor samples taken over several months to years. In cancer patients, declining TCR diversity with age involved lost richness and lost evenness. These repertoire data do not allow conclusions about immunological memory after chemotherapy.

The sample taken for sequencing was peripheral blood. V gene TRBV19 combines with J gene TRBJ2-7; TCRdb names TRBD1, which stays unverified in the absence of DNA. This sequence originates from a human donor in good health. The CDR3 protein is CASSRDPSSYEQYF.